This entry describes one T cell receptor beta chain. 5'RACE primed from the constant segment yielded TCR alpha and TCR beta cDNA libraries bearing sample barcodes and UMIs. TCRdb analysed the 5' RACE reads with MiXCR anew, one entry per CDR3 protein. The sample holds about 560,000 distinct CDR3 sequences, 17% seen once. The sample comes from a study of T-cell memory formation after mild COVID-19. This CDR3 region has 12 residues. The germline V gene has CDR1 SGHRS and CDR2 YFSETQ. Trimming removed 8 bases from V and 1 base from J, with 9 bases in between. This sequence joins TRBV5-1 and TRBJ1-1, with D tentatively TRBD1 (6 bases). The origin of this receptor is an adult woman who had mild COVID-19 (a few samples of this study predate the infection). Cell type and time point are not known. What was sequenced was PBMCs or a T cell subset sorted from them (not recorded which). The CDR3 reads CASGQQNTEAFF. CDR3 coding DNA: TGCGCCAGTGGACAGCAGAACACTGAAGCTTTCTTT.